Described below is a single T cell receptor beta chain sequence and its context. This CDR3 is built from 15 residues. Between the trimmed V and J ends, which lost 4 bases and 4 bases, there was a span of 17 bases. Germline V gene lookup returns CDR1 SGHRS and CDR2 YFSETQ. The data were taken from a study of blood T cell repertoires in COVID-19. Study-level background: Collection of acute and convalescent COVID-19 samples took place in the United States, Italy and Spain. The analysed material was cDNA or gDNA that came from T cells, B-cell-depleted T cells, or PBMCs.

How the authors handled the data: Estimated nucleated cell counts came from reference gene primer amplification. Measured with immunoSEQ multiplex PCR; TCRdb has only the in-frame clones, and not every one. The V and J calls and clone size were taken over from that table, and D and trimming were inferred from the DNA. The table records 80,000 to 85,000 clones, about 84% of them present only once. The TCR was taken from a human donor in a cohort sampled during active COVID-19. The sequencing input was peripheral blood. This sequence joins TRBV5-1 and TRBJ1-2; D may be TRBD1 (6 bases). CDR3 nucleotides: TGCGCCAGCAGCCCGGAGGGGGGGATAGGCTATGGCTACACCTTC. Its protein product is CASSPEGGIGYGYTF.